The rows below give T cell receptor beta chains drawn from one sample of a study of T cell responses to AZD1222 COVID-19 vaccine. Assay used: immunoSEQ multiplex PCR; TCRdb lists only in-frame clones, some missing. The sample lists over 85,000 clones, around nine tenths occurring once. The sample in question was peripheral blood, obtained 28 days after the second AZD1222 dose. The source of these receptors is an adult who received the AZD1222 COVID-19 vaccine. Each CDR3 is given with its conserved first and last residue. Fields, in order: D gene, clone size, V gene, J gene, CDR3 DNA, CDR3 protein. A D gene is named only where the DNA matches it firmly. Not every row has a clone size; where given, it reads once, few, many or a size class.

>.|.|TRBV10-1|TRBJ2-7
TGCGCCAGCAGCAAGACAGGCTACGAGCAGTACTTC
CASSKTGYEQYF
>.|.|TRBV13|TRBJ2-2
TGTGCCAGCAGCCTAGACAGGGGGCGAACTAGCGGGAGAGTGGATAAGGAGACCGGGGAGCTGTTTTTT
CASSLDRGRTSGRVDKETGELFF
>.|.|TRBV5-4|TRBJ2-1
TGTGCCAGCAGCTCCACCGCGAGTGACAATGAGCAGTTCTTC
CASSSTASDNEQFF
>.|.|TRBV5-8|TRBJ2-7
TGTGCCAGCAGGGGGACGGGTAGAAACGAGCAGTACTTC
CASRGTGRNEQYF
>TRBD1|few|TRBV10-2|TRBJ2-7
TGCGCCAGCAGTGAAGGGACAGTAGGAGGATACGAGCAGTACTTC
CASSEGTVGGYEQYF
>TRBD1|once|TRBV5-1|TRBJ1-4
TGCGCCAGCAGCCTCCGTGGGACAGGGGGTGAAAAACTGTTTTTT
CASSLRGTGGEKLFF
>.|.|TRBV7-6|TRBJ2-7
TGTGCCAGCAGCTTAGGCCCCCCGACTCCAGCAGGGAGCTCCTACGAGCAGTACTTC
CASSLGPPTPAGSSYEQYF
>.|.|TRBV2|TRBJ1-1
TGTGCCAGCAGGAGGAGGGGTGGGAACATGAACACTGAAGCTTTCTTT
CASRRRGGNMNTEAFF
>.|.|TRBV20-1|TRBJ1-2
TGCAGTGTACAGGGTACGGATGGCTACACCTTC
CSVQGTDGYTF
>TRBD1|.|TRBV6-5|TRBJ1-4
TGTGCCAGCAGTCAAACAGGGGGCGACTATGAAAAACTGTTTTTT
CASSQTGGDYEKLFF
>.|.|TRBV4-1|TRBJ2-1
TGCGCCAGCAGCCAAGAAAGTCCAGGACTACCAGACTGGGAGCAGTTCTTC
CASSQESPGLPDWEQFF
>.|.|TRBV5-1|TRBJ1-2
TGCGCCAGCAGCTTACAAAGCGGCTATGGCTACACCTTC
CASSLQSGYGYTF
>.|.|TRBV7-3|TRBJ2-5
TGTGCCAGCAGCCCCAGTTTTCAAGAGACCCAGTACTTC
CASSPSFQETQYF
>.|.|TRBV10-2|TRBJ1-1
TGCGCCAGCTATAGAGGGCGCGGCGATGAAGCTTTCTTT
CASYRGRGDEAFF
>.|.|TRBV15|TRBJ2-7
TGTGCCACCAGCAGAGATAACAGGGTCTACGAGCAGTACTTC
CATSRDNRVYEQYF
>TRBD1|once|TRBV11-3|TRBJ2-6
TGTGCCAGCAGCCTCGCGGCAGGGGGCCCATCTGGGGCCAACGTCCTGACTTTC
CASSLAAGGPSGANVLTF
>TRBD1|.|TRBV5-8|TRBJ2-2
TGTGCCAGCATGGAGGAGACAGGGTACACCGGGGAGCTGTTTTTT
CASMEETGYTGELFF
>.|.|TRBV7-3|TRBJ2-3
TGTGCCAGCAGCTTCACGACAGTCACAGATACGCAGTATTTT
CASSFTTVTDTQYF
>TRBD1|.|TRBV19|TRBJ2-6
TGTGCCAGTGGGACAGGCCGCGTGGGGGCCAACGTCCTGACTTTC
CASGTGRVGANVLTF
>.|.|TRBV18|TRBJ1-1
TGTGCCAGCTCACCACCTCCGGTATCCGGCACTGAAGCTTTCTTT
CASSPPPVSGTEAFF
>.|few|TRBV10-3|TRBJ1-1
TGTGCCATCAGGGTCACCACCTTAAACACTGAAGCTTTCTTT
CAIRVTTLNTEAFF
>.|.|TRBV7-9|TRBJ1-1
TGTGCCAGCAGCCCCAGCCTAACGGGGACTGAAGCTTTCTTT
CASSPSLTGTEAFF
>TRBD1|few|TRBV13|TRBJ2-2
TGTGCCAGCAGCCCAGGACAGGGGTGGTCGACCGGGGAGCTGTTTTTT
CASSPGQGWSTGELFF
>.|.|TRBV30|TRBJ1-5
TGTGCCTGGGCTGAGGGGCTGGATCAGCCCCAGCATTTT
CAWAEGLDQPQHF
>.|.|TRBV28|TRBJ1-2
TGTGCCAGCAGACCCGCGGGACTTTCCGCTAACTATGGCTACACCTTC
CASRPAGLSANYGYTF
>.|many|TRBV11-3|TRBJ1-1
TGTGCCAGCAGCTTAAGTATGTACACTGAAGCTTTCTTT
CASSLSMYTEAFF
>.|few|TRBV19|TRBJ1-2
TGTGCCAGTAGTATAGGTGGGGCAAAATCTAACTATGGCTACACCTTC
CASSIGGAKSNYGYTF
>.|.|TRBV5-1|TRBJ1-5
TGCGCCAGCAGCTCGGACGGGAATCAGCCCCAGCATTTT
CASSSDGNQPQHF
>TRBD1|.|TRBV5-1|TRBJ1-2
TGCGCCAGCAGCTTGGTGGACAGGACAAACTATGGCTACACCTTC
CASSLVDRTNYGYTF
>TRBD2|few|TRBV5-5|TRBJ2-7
TGTGCCAGCACCCCGACTAGCGGGGGTTACGAGCAGTACTTC
CASTPTSGGYEQYF
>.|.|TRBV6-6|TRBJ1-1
TGTGCCAGCACCCCCGGGCACAGCGGTTTCACTGAAGCTTTCTTT
CASTPGHSGFTEAFF